The present T cell receptor (beta chain) was sequenced within a study of T cells in Graves' hyperthyroidism and ophthalmopathy. The investigators amplified TCR beta CDR3 regions from RNA transcripts. The TCR CDR3 was amplified in a first-round RT-PCR using the HTBI primer set. TCRdb fed the multiplex PCR reads into MiXCR, producing one record per CDR3 protein. Among a few hundred thousand distinct CDR3 sequences listed, around 21% were seen once. This clonotype was recorded a few times. The sequence derives from a young man with Graves' hyperthyroidism. Sequencing was carried out using blood.

This CDR3 reads CASSTSSEQYF. CDR3 nucleotide sequence: TGTGCCAGCAGCACCTCGAGCGAGCAGTACTTC. V usage is TRBV28 and J usage is TRBJ2-7; D gene unclear. The CDR3 loop spans 11 amino acids. The germline V gene encodes CDR1 MDHEN and CDR2 SYDVKM. Trimming removed 6 bases from V and 6 bases from J, with 9 bases in between.